This T cell receptor beta chain was found in a study of blood T cell repertoires in COVID-19. Assignment of participants to cohorts was predicated upon participant-reported clinical history. V was clipped by 0 bases and J by 8 bases; unmatched bases: 9. The CDR3 totals 15 residues. Germline V gene data show CDR1 as SGHAT and CDR2 as FQNNGV. This clone was seen only once. The table came from immunoSEQ multiplex PCR; TCRdb's copy has only in-frame clones and leaves some out. The sample gives 200,000 to 250,000 clones, 84% of which show up once; about 6.6% is in the top ten. Sequencing used PBMCs or T cells enriched from blood (not recorded which). The sequence was collected from a middle-aged woman who had recovered from COVID-19. The J gene is TRBJ1-2, the V gene TRBV11-2, with 7 positions matching TRBD1. The chain's CDR3 is CASSLDRRTGEGYTF. CDR3 DNA sequence: TGTGCCAGCAGCTTAGATCGAAGGACAGGAGAAGGCTACACCTTC.